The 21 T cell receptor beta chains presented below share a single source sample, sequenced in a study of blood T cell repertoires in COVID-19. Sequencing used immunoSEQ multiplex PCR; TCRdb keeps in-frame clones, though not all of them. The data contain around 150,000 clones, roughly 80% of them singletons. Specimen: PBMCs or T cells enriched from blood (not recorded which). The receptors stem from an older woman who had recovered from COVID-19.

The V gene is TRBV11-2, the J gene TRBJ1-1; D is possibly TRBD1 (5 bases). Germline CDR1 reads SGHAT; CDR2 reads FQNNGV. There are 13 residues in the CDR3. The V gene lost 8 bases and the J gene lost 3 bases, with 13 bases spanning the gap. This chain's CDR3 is CASARDRDTEAFF. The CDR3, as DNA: TGTGCCAGCGCCAGGGATCGAGACACTGAAGCTTTCTTT.

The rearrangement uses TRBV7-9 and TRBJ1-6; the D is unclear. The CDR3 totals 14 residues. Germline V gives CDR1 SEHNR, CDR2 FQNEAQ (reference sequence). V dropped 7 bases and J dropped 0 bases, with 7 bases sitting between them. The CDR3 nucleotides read TGTGCCAGCACCCCGGGCTCCTATAATTCACCCCTCCACTTT. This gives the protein CASTPGSYNSPLHF.

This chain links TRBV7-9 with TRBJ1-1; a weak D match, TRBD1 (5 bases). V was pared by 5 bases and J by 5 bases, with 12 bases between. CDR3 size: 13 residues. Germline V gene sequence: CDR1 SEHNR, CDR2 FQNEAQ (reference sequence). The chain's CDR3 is CASSRREGTEAFF. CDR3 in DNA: TGTGCCAGCAGCCGACGGGAGGGGACTGAAGCTTTCTTT.

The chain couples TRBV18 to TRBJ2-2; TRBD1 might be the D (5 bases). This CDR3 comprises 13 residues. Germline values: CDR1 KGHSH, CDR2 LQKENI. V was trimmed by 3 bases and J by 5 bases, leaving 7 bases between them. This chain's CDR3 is CASSPTATGELFF. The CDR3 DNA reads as TGTGCCAGCTCACCGACAGCTACCGGGGAGCTGTTTTTT.

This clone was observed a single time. The CDR3 sequence is CASSQEALQGARYGYTF. The CDR3 DNA reads TGTGCCAGCAGCCAAGAAGCTTTACAGGGGGCCAGATATGGCTACACCTTC. The J gene is TRBJ1-2, the V gene TRBV3-1 (or the pseudogene TRBV3-2); 9 nucleotides agree with TRBD1. The germline gives CDR1 LGHDT, CDR2 YNNKEL (reference sequence). The junction had 10 bases not matched to a gene; V was cut back by 0 bases and J by 5 bases. The CDR3 is made up of 17 amino acids.

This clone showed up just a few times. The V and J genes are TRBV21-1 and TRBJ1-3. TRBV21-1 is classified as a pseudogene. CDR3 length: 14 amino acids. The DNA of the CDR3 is TGTGCCAGCAGCCACCTGAGCTCTGGAAACACCATATATTTT. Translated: CASSHLSSGNTIYF.

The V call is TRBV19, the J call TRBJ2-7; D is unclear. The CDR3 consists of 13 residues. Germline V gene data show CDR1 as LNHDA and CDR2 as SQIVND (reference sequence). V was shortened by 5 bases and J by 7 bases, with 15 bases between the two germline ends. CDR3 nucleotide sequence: TGTGCCAGTAGTGACCCGCCTATCGGGGAGCAGTACTTC. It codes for CASSDPPIGEQYF.

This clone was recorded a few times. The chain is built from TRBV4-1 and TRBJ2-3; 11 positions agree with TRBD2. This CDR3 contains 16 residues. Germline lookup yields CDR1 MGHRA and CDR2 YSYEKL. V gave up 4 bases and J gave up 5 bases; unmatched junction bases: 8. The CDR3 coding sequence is TGCGCCAGCAGCCCCGGCCCACTAGCGGGGGAAGATACGCAGTATTTT. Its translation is CASSPGPLAGEDTQYF.

CDR3 DNA: TGTGCCAGCAGCCAAGCCCTCGGGACAGGTCCCAATCAGCCCCAGCATTTT. Translation gives CASSQALGTGPNQPQHF. V is TRBV3-1 (or the pseudogene TRBV3-2) and J is TRBJ1-5; TRBD1 aligns across 8 bases. Per germline, CDR1 LGHDT and CDR2 YNNKEL (reference sequence). J gave up 3 bases and V 1 base, and 8 bases lay outside the gene matches. The length of the CDR3 is 17 residues.

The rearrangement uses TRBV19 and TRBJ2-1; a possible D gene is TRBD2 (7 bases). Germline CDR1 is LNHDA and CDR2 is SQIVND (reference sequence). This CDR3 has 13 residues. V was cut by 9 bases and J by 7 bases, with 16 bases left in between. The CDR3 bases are TGTGCCAGCCAAAGGGGGGGGTCGAATGAGCAGTTCTTC. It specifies CASQRGGSNEQFF.

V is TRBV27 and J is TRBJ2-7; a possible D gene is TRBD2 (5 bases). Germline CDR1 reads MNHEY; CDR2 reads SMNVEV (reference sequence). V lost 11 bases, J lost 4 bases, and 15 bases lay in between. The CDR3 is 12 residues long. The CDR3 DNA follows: TGTGCCTCCGGGGTAGGCTTTTACGAGCAGTACTTC. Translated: CASGVGFYEQYF.

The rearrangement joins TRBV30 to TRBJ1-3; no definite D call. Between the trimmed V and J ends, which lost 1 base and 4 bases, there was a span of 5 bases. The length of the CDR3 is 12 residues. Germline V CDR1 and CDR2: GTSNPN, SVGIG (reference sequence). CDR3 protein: CAWSAIGNTIYF. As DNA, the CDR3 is TGTGCCTGGAGTGCCATCGGAAACACCATATATTTT. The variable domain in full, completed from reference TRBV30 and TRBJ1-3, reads SQTIHQWPATLVQPVGSPLSLECTVEGTSNPNLYWYRQAAGRGLQLLFYSVGIGQISSEVPQNLSASRPQDRQFILSSKKLLLSDSGFYLCAWSAIGNTIYFGEGSWLTVV.

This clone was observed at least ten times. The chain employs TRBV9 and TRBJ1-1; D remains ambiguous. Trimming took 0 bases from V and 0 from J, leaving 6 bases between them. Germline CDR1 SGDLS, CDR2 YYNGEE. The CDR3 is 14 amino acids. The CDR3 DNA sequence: TGTGCCAGCAGCGTAGATCCATTGAACACTGAAGCTTTCTTT. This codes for CASSVDPLNTEAFF.

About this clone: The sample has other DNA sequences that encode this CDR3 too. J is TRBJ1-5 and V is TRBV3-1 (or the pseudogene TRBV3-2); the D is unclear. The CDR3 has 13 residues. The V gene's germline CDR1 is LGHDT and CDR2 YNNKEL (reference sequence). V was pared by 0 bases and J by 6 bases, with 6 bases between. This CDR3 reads CASSQDLSQPQHF. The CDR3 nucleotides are TGTGCCAGCAGCCAAGATCTGAGTCAGCCCCAGCATTTT.

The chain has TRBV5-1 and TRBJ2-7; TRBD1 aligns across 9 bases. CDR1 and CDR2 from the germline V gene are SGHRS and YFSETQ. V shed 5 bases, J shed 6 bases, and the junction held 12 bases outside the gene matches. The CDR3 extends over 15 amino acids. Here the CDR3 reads CASSSFPGQGLEQYF. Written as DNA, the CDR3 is TGCGCCAGCAGTTCATTCCCGGGACAGGGACTCGAGCAGTACTTC. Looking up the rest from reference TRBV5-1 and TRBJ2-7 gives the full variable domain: KAGVTQTPRYLIKTRGQQVTLSCSPISGHRSVSWYQQTPGQGLQFLFEYFSETQRNKGNFPGRFSGRQFSNSRSEMNVSTLELGDSALYLCASSSFPGQGLEQYFGPGTRLTVT.

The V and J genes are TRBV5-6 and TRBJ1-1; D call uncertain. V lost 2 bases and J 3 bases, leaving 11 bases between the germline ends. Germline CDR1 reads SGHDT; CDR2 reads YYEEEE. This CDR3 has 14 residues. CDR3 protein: CASSFGSGYTEAFF. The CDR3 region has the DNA TGTGCCAGCAGCTTCGGTAGTGGTTACACTGAAGCTTTCTTT.

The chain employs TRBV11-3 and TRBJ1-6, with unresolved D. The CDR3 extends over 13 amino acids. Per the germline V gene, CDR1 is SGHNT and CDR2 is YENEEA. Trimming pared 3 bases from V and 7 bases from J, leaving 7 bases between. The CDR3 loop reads CASSFNWNSPLHF. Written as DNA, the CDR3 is TGTGCCAGCAGCTTCAACTGGAATTCACCCCTCCACTTT.

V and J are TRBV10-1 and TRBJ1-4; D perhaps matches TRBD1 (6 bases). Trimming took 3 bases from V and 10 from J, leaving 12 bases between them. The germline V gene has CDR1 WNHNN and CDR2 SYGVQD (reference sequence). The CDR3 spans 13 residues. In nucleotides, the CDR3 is TGCGCCAGCAGTGAAGGGGGAAATCGAAAACTGTTTTTT. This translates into CASSEGGNRKLFF.

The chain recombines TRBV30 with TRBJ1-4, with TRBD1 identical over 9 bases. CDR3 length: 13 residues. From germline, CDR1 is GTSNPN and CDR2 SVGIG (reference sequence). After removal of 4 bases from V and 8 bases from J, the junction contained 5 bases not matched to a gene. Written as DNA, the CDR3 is TGTGCCTGGATGGGACAGGGAGGCGAAAAACTGTTTTTT. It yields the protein CAWMGQGGEKLFF.

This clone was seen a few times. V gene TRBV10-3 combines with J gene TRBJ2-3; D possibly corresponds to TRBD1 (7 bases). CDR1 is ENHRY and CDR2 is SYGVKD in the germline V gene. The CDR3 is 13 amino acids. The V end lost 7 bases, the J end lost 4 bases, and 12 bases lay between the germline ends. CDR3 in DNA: TGTGCCATCACCCCAGGGGGGTCAGATACGCAGTATTTT. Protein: CAITPGGSDTQYF.

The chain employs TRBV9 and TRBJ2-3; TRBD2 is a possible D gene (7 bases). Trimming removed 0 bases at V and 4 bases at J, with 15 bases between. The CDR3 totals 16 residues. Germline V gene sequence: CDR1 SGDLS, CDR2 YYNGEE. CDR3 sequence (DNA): TGTGCCAGCAGCGTAGACGAGGGCGGGGGCGCAGATACGCAGTATTTT. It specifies CASSVDEGGGADTQYF.